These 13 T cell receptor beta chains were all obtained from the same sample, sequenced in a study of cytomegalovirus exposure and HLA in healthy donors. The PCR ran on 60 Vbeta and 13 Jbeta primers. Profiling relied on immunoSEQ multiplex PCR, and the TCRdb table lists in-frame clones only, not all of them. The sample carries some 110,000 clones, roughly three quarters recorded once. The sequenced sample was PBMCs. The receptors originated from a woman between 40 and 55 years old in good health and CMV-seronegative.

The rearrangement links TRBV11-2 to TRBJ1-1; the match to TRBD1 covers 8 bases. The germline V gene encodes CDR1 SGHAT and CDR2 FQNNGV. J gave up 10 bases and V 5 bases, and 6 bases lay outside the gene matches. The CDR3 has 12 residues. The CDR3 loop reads CASSPKDRGAFF. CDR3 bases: TGTGCCAGCAGCCCAAAAGACAGGGGAGCTTTCTTT.

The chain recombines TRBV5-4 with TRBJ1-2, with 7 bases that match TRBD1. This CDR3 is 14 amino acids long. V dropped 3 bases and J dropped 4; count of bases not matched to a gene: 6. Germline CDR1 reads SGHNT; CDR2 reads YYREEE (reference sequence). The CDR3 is CASSSGTDAYGYTF. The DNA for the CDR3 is TGTGCCAGCAGCTCCGGGACAGACGCCTATGGCTACACCTTC. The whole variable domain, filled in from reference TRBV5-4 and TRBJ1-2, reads ETGVTQSPTHLIKTRGQQVTLRCSSQSGHNTVSWYQQALGQGPQFIFQYYREEENGRGNFPPRFSGLQFPNYSSELNVNALELDDSALYLCASSSGTDAYGYTFGSGTRLTVV.

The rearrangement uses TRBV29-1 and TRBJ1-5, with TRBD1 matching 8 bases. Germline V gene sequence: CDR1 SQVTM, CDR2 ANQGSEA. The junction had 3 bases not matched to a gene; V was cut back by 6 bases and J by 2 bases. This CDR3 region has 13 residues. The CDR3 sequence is CSVRTGRNQPQHF. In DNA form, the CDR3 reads TGCAGCGTAAGGACAGGGCGCAATCAGCCCCAGCATTTT.

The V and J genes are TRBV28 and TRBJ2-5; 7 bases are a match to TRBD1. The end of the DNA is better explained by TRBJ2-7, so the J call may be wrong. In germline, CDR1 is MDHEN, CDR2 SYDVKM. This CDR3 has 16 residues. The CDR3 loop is CASSLSGTDIYYEQYF. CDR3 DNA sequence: TGTGCCAGCAGTCTTTCCGGGACAGACATATACTACGAGCAGTACTTC.

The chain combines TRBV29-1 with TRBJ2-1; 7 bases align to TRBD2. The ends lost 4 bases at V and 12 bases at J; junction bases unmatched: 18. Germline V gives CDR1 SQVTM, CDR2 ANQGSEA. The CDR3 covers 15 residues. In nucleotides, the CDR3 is TGCAGCGTTGGGGGGAACGCGGGACTACCCAACGGGCAGTTCTTC. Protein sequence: CSVGGNAGLPNGQFF.

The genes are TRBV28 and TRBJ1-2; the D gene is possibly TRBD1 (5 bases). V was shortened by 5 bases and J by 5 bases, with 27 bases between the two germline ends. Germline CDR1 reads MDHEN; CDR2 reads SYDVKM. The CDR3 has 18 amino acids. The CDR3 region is CASSRLVQTAGAYYGYTF. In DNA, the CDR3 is TGTGCCAGCAGTCGCCTCGTACAGACTGCTGGGGCCTATTATGGCTACACCTTC.

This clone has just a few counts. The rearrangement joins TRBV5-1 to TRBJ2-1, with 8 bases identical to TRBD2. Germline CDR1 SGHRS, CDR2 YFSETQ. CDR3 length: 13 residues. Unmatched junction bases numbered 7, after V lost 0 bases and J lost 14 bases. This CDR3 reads CASSLVVAGNEFF. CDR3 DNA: TGCGCCAGCAGCTTGGTGGTAGCGGGAAATGAGTTCTTC.

Here the CDR3 DNA reads TGTGCCAGAAGACAGGGGAACTATGGCTACACCTTC. Protein product: CARRQGNYGYTF. The rearrangement links TRBV19 to TRBJ1-2; 8 nucleotides match TRBD1. The CDR3 runs to 12 residues. In germline, CDR1 is LNHDA, CDR2 SQIVND (reference sequence). Germline trimming cut 9 bases from V and 2 bases from J; bases unmatched to any gene: 2.

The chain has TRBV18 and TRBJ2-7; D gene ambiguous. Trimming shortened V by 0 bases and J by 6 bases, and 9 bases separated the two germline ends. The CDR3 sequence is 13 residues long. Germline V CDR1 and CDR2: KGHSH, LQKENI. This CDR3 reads CASSPPAVPEQYF. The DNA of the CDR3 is TGTGCCAGCTCACCACCGGCCGTTCCCGAGCAGTACTTC.

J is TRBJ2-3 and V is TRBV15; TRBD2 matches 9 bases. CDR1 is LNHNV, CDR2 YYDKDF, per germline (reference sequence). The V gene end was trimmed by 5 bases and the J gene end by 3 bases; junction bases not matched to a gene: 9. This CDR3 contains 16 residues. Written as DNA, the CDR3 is TGTGCCACCAGCGGACTTAGCGGGAGTGGAACAGATACGCAGTATTTT. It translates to CATSGLSGSGTDTQYF.

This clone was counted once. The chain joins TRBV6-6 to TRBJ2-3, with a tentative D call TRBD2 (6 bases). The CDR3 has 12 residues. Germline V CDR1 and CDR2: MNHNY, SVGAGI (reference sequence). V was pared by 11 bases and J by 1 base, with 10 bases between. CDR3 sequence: CAGGVGTDTQYF. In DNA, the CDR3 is TGTGCCGGCGGGGTGGGCACAGATACGCAGTATTTT.

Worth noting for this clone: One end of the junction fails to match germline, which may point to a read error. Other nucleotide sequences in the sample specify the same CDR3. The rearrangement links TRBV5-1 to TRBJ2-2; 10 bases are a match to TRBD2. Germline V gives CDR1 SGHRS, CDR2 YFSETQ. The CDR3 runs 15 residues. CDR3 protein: CASSLTSGLTGELFF. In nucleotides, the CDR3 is TGTGCCAGCAGCTTGACTAGCGGGCTTACCGGGGAGCTGTTTTTT.

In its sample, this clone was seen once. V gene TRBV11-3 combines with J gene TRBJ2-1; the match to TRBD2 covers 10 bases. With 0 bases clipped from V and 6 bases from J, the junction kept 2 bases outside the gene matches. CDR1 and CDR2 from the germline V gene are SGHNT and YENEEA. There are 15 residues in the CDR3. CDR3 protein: CASSLEAGGGNEQFF. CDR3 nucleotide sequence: TGTGCCAGCAGCTTAGAAGCGGGAGGGGGCAATGAGCAGTTCTTC.